Sequencing of this T cell receptor (beta chain) was carried out in a study of response to subunit inactivated influenza vaccine (dated by TCRdb to the late 2010s). Some background on the complete study: Deep quantitative profiling of the T cell receptor repertoire was used in the study to follow responses to a trivalent subunit inactivated influenza vaccine.

The research as a whole found: According to the authors, only a limited number of new T cells may be recruited by each seasonal influenza vaccination.

The protocol used for the library was RT-PCR. Sequenced using an Illumina HiSeq 2500. TCRdb cleaned the public reads at Q25 with fastp, built clones with MiXCR and kept in-frame beta chains. Records with the same CDR3 protein are collapsed into one entry carrying the most frequent genes and DNA. In all, the sample holds roughly 570,000 distinct CDR3 sequences, and 10% to 15% of those were seen once. The ten largest clones take up around 12% of the sample. Points on this clonotype: There is no known antigen for this receptor. Base qualities are missing; no much larger clone stands one base away.

Between the V and J ends, shortened by 0 bases and 2 bases respectively, the junction contains 10 bases. As encoded in the germline V gene, CDR1 is SGHRS while CDR2 is YFSETQ. The CDR3 holds 15 amino acids from the cysteine to the phenylalanine. Only the CDR3 portion is preserved as DNA: 45 bases, with reading frame beginning at the first base. The time point label here, explained by the study, means: around 47 days after influenza vaccine administration. The rearrangement joined TRBV5-1 to TRBJ2-3; the D gene is possibly TRBD1, with 5 bases matching. The starting material was PBMCs from blood, obtained roughly 45 days after vaccination. This TCR was recovered from a man aged 50 to 59 who received an inactivated influenza vaccine. Donor details come from another sample of the same person, matched by shared clones. CDR3 loop: CASSLAGKHTDTQYF. The sequence in DNA is TGCGCCAGCAGCTTGGCAGGGAAGCACACAGATACGCAGTATTTT.